This record looks at one T cell receptor (beta chain) sequence and its context. Its specificity is not known. The PCR employed 60 Vbeta primers together with 13 Jbeta primers. Sequencing was performed with immunoSEQ multiplex PCR; in TCRdb, only in-frame clones are kept and a portion is missing. The repertoire holds 250,000 to 300,000 clones, with approximately 91% as singletons. These data belong to a study of cytomegalovirus exposure and HLA in healthy donors. General study results and limits: Excluded: some indistinguishable V segments such as TRBV6-2 and TRBV6-3.

The CDR3 extends over 13 amino acids. V lost 10 bases and J lost 6, with 19 bases in between. This TCR was recovered from a girl aged 2 to 10 in good health and CMV-seronegative. The material sequenced was PBMCs. This sequence joins TRBV23-1 and TRBJ2-7; a possible D gene is TRBD1 (5 bases). TRBV23-1 is flagged as an ORF with uncertain function. The CDR3 DNA sequence: TGCGCCATGTTGCTCGGCCCCCAGGGCGAGCAGTACTTC. Amino acids: CAMLLGPQGEQYF.